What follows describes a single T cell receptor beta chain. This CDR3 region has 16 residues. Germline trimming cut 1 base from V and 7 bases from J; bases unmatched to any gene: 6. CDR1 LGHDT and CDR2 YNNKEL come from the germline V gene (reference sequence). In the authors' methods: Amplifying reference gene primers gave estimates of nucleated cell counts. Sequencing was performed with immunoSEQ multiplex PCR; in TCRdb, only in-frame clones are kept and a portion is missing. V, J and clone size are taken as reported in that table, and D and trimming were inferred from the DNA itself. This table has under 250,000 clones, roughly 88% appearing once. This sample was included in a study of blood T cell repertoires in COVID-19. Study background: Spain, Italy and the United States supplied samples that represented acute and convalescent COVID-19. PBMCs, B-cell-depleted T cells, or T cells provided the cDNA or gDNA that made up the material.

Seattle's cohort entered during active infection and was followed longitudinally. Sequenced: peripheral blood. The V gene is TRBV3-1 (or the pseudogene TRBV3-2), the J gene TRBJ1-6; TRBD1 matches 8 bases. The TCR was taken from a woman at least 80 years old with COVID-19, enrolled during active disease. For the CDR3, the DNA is TGTGCCAGCAGCCAAGCGACCGGACAGGGCAATTCACCCCTCCACTTT. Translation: CASSQATGQGNSPLHF.